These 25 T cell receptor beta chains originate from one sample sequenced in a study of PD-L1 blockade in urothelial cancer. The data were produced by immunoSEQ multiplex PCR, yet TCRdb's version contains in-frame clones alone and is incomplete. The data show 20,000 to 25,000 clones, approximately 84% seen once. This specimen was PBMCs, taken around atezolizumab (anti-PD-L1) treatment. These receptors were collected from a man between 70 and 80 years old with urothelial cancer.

This chain's CDR3 is CATTGGYSNQPQHF. The DNA for the CDR3 is TGTGCCACAACAGGGGGGTATAGCAATCAGCCCCAGCATTTT. V usage is TRBV19 and J usage is TRBJ1-5; 8 bases align to TRBD1. This CDR3 has 14 residues. Germline V CDR1 and CDR2: LNHDA, SQIVND (reference sequence). Trimming took 10 bases from V and 0 from J; bases not matched to a gene: 5. The variable domain in full, with the rest retrieved from reference TRBV19 and TRBJ1-5, is DGGITQSPKYLFRKEGQNVTLSCEQNLNHDAMYWYRQDPGQGLRLIYYSQIVNDFQKGDIAEGYSVSREKKESFPLTVTSAQKNPTAFYLCATTGGYSNQPQHFGDGTRLSIL.

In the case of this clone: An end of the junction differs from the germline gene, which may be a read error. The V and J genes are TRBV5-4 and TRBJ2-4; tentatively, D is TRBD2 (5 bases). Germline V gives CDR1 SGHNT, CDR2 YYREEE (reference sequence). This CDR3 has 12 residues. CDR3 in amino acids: CASSLDGLARGF. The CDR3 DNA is TGTGCCAGCAGCTTGGACGGACTGGCCCGGGGCTTC. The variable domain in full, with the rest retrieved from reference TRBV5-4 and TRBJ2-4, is ETGVTQSPTHLIKTRGQQVTLRCSSQSGHNTVSWYQQALGQGPQFIFQYYREEENGRGNFPPRFSGLQFPNYSSELNVNALELDDSALYLCASSLDGLARGFGAGTRLSVL.

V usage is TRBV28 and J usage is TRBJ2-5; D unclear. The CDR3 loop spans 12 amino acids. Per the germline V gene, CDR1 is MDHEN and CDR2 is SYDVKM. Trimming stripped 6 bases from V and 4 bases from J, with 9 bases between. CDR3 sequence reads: CASREARETQYF. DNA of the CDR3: TGTGCCAGCAGAGAGGCACGAGAGACCCAGTACTTC. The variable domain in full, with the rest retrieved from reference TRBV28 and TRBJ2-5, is DVKVTQSSRYLVKRTGEKVFLECVQDMDHENMFWYRQDPGLGLRLIYFSYDVKMKEKGDIPEGYSVSREKKERFSLILESASTNQTSMYLCASREARETQYFGPGTRLLVL.

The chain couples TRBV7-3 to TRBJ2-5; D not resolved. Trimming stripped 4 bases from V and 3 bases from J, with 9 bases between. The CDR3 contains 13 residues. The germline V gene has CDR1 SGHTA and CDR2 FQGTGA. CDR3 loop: CASSSRREETQYF. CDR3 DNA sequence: TGTGCCAGCAGCTCGCGACGGGAAGAGACCCAGTACTTC.

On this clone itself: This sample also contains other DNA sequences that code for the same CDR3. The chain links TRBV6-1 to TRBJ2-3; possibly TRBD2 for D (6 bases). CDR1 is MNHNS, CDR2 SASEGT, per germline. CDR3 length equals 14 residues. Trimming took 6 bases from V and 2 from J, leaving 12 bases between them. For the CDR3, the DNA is TGTGCCAGCAGCTCGGGAGTCGTCACAGATACGCAGTATTTT. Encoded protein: CASSSGVVTDTQYF.

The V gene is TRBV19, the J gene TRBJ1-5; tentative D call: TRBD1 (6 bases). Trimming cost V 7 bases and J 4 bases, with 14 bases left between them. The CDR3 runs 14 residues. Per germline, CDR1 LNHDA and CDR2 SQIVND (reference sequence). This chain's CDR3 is CASTHRERNQPQHF. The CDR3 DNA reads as TGTGCCAGTACTCACAGGGAGAGGAATCAGCCCCAGCATTTT.

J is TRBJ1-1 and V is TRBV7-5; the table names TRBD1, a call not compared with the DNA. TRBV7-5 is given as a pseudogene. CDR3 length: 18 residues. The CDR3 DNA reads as TGTGCCAGAAGCCGCTTACGGGACAGGGAGAAGACGGACACTGAAGCTTTCTTT. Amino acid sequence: CARSRLRDREKTDTEAFF.

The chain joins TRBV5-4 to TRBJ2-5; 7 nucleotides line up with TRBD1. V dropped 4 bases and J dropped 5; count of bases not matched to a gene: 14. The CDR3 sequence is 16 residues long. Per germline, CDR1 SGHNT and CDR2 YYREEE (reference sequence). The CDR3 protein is CASSGTGDVVQETQYF. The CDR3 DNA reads TGTGCCAGCAGCGGTACAGGGGACGTGGTGCAGGAGACCCAGTACTTC.

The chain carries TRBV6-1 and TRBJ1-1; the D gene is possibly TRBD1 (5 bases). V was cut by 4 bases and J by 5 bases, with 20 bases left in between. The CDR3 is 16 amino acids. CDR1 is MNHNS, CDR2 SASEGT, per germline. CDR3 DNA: TGTGCCAGCAGTGCCATCACCCCAGCAGGGTATACTGAAGCTTTCTTT. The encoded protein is CASSAITPAGYTEAFF.

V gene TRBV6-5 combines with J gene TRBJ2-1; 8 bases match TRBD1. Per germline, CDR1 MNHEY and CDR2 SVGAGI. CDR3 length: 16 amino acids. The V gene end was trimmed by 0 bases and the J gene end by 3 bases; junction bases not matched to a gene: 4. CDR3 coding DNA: TGTGCCAGCAGTTACTCGTGGGACAGGCTCTACAATGAGCAGTTCTTC. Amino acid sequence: CASSYSWDRLYNEQFF.

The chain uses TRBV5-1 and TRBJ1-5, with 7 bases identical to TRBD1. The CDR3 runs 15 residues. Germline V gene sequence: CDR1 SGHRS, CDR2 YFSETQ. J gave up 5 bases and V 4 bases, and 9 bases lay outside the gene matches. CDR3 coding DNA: TGCGCCAGCAGCCGGGAGGGCAGGGGGGATCAGCCCCAGCATTTT. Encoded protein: CASSREGRGDQPQHF.

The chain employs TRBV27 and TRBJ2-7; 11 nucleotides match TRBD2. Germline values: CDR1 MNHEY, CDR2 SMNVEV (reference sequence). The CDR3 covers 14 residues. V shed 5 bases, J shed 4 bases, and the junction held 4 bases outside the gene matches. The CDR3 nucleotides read TGTGCCAGCAGTGTGACTAGCGGGATGTACGAGCAGTACTTC. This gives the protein CASSVTSGMYEQYF.

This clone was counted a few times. The CDR3 DNA follows: TGCGCCAGCAGTGAGTCTGGCCGGGACAGCGGTTTCTTC. This codes for CASSESGRDSGFF. J is TRBJ2-1 and V is TRBV10-1; 7 bases are shared with TRBD1. J gave up 16 bases and V 0 bases, and 9 bases lay outside the gene matches. Per germline, CDR1 WNHNN and CDR2 SYGVQD (reference sequence). CDR3 size: 13 residues.

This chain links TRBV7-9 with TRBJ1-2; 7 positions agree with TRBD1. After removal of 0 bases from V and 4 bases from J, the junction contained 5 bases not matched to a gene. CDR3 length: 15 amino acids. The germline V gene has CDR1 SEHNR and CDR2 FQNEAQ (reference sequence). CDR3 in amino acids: CASSLAEAGGYGYTF. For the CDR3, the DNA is TGTGCCAGCAGCTTAGCTGAGGCAGGGGGCTATGGCTACACCTTC.

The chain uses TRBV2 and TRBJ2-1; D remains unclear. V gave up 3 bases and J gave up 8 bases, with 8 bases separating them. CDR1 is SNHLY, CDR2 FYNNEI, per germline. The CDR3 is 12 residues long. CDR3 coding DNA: TGTGCCAGCAGTGATTCTGGCTATGAGCAGTTCTTC. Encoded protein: CASSDSGYEQFF.

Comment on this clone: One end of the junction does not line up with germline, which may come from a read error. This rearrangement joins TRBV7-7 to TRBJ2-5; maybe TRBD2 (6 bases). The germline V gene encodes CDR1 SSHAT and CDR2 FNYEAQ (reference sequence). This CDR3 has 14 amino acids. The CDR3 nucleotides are TGTGCTAGCAGCTTAGTACTAGCTGAGGAGACCCAGTACTTC. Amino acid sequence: CASSLVLAEETQYF.

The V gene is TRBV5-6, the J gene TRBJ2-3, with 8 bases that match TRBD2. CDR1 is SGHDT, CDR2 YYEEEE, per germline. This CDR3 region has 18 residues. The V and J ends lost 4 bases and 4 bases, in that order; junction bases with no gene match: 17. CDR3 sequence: CASSRVWWREAGADTQYF. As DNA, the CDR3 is TGTGCCAGCAGCCGGGTGTGGTGGCGGGAGGCGGGCGCAGATACGCAGTATTTT.

CDR3 sequence reads: CASSSYDRDTYNEQFF. The DNA for the CDR3 is TGTGCCAGCAGCTCCTATGACCGGGACACCTACAATGAGCAGTTCTTC. This chain uses TRBV5-4 with TRBJ2-1; a weak D match, TRBD1 (6 bases). Trimming took 3 bases from V and 2 from J, leaving 15 bases between them. Looked up from germline, CDR1 is SGHNT and CDR2 is YYREEE (reference sequence). There are 16 residues in the CDR3.

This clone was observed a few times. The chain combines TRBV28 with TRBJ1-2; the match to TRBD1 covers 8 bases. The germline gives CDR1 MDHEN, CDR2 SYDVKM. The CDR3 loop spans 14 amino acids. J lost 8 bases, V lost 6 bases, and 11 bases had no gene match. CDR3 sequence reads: CASSPIDRGRGYTF. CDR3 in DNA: TGTGCCAGCAGCCCTATAGACAGGGGACGCGGCTACACCTTC.

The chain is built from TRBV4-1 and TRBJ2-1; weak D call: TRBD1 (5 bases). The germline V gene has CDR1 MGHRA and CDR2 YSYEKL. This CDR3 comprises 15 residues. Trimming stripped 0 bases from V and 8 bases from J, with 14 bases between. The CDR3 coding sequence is TGCGCCAGCAGCCAAGAGGGGTTACAAGGGGATGAGCAGTTCTTC. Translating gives CASSQEGLQGDEQFF.

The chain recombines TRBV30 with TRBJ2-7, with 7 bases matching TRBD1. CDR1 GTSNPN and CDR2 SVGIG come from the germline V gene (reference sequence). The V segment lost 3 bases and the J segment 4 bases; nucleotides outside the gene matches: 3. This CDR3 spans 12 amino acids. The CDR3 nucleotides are TGTGCCTGGAGCTCCAGGGGGTACGAGCAGTACTTC. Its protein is CAWSSRGYEQYF. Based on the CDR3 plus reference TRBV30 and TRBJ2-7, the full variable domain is SQTIHQWPATLVQPVGSPLSLECTVEGTSNPNLYWYRQAAGRGLQLLFYSVGIGQISSEVPQNLSASRPQDRQFILSSKKLLLSDSGFYLCAWSSRGYEQYFGPGTRLTVT.

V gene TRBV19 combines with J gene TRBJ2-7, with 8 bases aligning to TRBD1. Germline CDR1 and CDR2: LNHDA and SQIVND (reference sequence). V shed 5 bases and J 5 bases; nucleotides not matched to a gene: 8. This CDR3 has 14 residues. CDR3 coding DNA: TGTGCCAGTAGTTTGAGGACAGGGTTCCACGAGCAGTACTTC. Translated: CASSLRTGFHEQYF.

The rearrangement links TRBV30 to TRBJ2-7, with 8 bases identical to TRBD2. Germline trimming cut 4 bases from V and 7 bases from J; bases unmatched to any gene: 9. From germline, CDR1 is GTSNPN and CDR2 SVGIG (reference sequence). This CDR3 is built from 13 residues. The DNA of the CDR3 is TGTGCCTGGAAGAGCGTCATAGCGGGAGAGCAGTACTTC. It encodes CAWKSVIAGEQYF.

This CDR3 is CAIKGEGYTF. In DNA form, the CDR3 reads TGTGCCATCAAGGGGGAAGGCTACACCTTC. V gene TRBV10-3 combines with J gene TRBJ1-2, with D possibly TRBD1 on 6 matching bases. Germline V gene data show CDR1 as ENHRY and CDR2 as SYGVKD. V was pared by 7 bases and J by 8 bases, with 8 bases between. The CDR3 runs to 10 residues.

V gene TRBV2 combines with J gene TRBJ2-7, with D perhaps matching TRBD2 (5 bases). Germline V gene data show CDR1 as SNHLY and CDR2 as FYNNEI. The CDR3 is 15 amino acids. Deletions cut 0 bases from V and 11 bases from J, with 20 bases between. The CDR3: CASSEAYGDIRFEYF. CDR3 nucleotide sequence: TGTGCCAGCAGTGAAGCCTACGGGGATATTAGGTTCGAGTACTTC.